Listed below are T cell receptor beta chains from one sample, sequenced in a study of T cell repertoires in cytomegalovirus infection. No antigen has been assigned to these receptors. In TCRdb, the reads were re-called with MiXCR into one record per CDR3 protein. Of around 34,000 distinct CDR3 sequences in the sample, roughly half were seen once. The sample was CD8+ T cells from cultured PBMCs, taken from culture after CMV antigen stimulation. The receptors derive from a human donor in good health (CMV status not recorded). Some clones in this sample may be carry-over from other donors' samples. CDR3s include the opening cysteine and the closing phenylalanine or tryptophan. A D gene is named only where the DNA matches it firmly. Rows give clone size only sometimes, using once, few, many, or a class for an expanded clone.

D gene,clone size,J gene,V gene,CDR3 DNA,CDR3 protein
TRBD2,NA,TRBJ2-1,TRBV12-3/TRBV12-4,TGTGCCAGCAGTTCCAGTCCCGGGAGGCTGAATGAGCAGTTCTTC,CASSSSPGRLNEQFF
NA,NA,TRBJ2-1,TRBV7-8,TGTGCCAGCAGCTTTCCGAGTACAGAGGGAGCGCAGCAGTTCTTC,CASSFPSTEGAQQFF
NA,NA,TRBJ2-7,TRBV27,TGTGCCAGCAGTCAACGGGAATTTGGCTACGAGCAGTACTTC,CASSQREFGYEQYF
TRBD2,many,TRBJ2-2,TRBV7-6,TGTGCCAGCAGCTTAGCTTCAGGGACTAGGTCGCCCGGGGAGCTGTTTTTT,CASSLASGTRSPGELFF
TRBD1,NA,TRBJ1-2,TRBV7-8,TGTGCCAGCAGCGTCCGGGACAGAGGGTATGGCTACACCTTC,CASSVRDRGYGYTF
TRBD1,few,TRBJ1-5,TRBV7-9,TGTGCCAGCAGCTTAGGAGGCGTCAGGGGGCTTGGTCAGCCCCAGCATTTT,CASSLGGVRGLGQPQHF
TRBD2,NA,TRBJ2-7,TRBV28,TGTGCCAGCCGGACTAGCGGGAATTCCGAGCAGTACTTC,CASRTSGNSEQYF
NA,NA,TRBJ2-2,TRBV27,TGTGCCAGCAGTCTGATAAAGAACACCGGGGAGCTGTTTTTT,CASSLIKNTGELFF
TRBD1,NA,TRBJ1-5,TRBV2,TGTGCCAGCAGTCTCCGGGACAGCCGGAATCAGCCCCAGCATTTT,CASSLRDSRNQPQHF
NA,NA,TRBJ2-6,TRBV7-8,TGTGCCAGCAGCTTATGGGGGTGGCTTGCTGGGGCCAACGTCCTGACTTTC,CASSLWGWLAGANVLTF
NA,NA,TRBJ1-5,TRBV2,TGTGCCAGCAGTGGTGGGACAAGGAATCAGCCCCAGCATTTT,CASSGGTRNQPQHF
NA,NA,TRBJ1-1,TRBV10-1,TGCGCCAGCAGGGCAGAGAGACACACTGAAGCTTTCTTT,CASRAERHTEAFF
TRBD2,NA,TRBJ2-1,TRBV20-1,TGCAGTGCTAGAAGCAATCGGGCTAGCGGGAGCTACAATGAGCAGTTCTTC,CSARSNRASGSYNEQFF
NA,NA,TRBJ2-1,TRBV29-1,TGCAGCGTTGAACAGCAATATAATGAGCAGTTCTTC,CSVEQQYNEQFF
TRBD1,few,TRBJ1-1,TRBV7-2,TGTGCCAGCAGCTTATACAGGGACAGGCCTGCCTTGAACACTGAAGCTTTCTTT,CASSLYRDRPALNTEAFF
NA,few,TRBJ2-7,TRBV11-3,TGTGCCAGCAGCTTAGGTACAGCGGGTGAGCAGTACTTC,CASSLGTAGEQYF
TRBD1,NA,TRBJ2-7,TRBV7-9,TGTGCCAGCAGCCCCAGCGGACAGGGGGTGCGCAACGAGCAGTACTTC,CASSPSGQGVRNEQYF
NA,once,TRBJ1-1,TRBV28,TGTGCCAGCAGTTTATACATCAGGGGACTGAACACTGAAGCTTTCTTT,CASSLYIRGLNTEAFF
NA,NA,TRBJ2-5,TRBV6-6,TGTGCCAGCAGTTACCGGGACCAACAAGAGACCCAGTACTTC,CASSYRDQQETQYF
NA,NA,TRBJ1-4,TRBV3-1,TGTGCCAGCAGCCGCAGGGCGATTGGGACTAATGAAAAACTGTTTTTT,CASSRRAIGTNEKLFF
NA,few,TRBJ2-2,TRBV4-1,TGCGCCAGCAGCCAAGGACGGAGGGCAACCGGGGAGCTGTTTTTT,CASSQGRRATGELFF
NA,NA,TRBJ2-2,TRBV11-2,TGTGCCAGCAGCTTCGAGGGGGGATGGGGCACCGGGGAGCTGTTTTTT,CASSFEGGWGTGELFF
TRBD2,few,TRBJ2-7,TRBV28,TGTGCCAGCAGGTCCGGGACTAGCTCCCGAGGCAGGAACGAGCAGTACTTC,CASRSGTSSRGRNEQYF
NA,NA,TRBJ2-1,TRBV19,TGTGCCAGTAGTATGGAAGGGGATTTTTACAATGAGCAGTTCTTC,CASSMEGDFYNEQFF
NA,NA,TRBJ2-1,TRBV7-6,TGTGCCAGCAGCCGACTTCCCGGGCACGGTGGCGATGAGCAGTTCTTC,CASSRLPGHGGDEQFF
TRBD1,NA,TRBJ1-4,TRBV7-9,TGTGCCAGCAGCTGGGACGCAGGGGGCCCCAATGAAAAACTGTTTTTT,CASSWDAGGPNEKLFF
NA,NA,TRBJ1-2,TRBV7-9,TGTGCCAGCAGCACATCAACTAACGGGGATCCTGGCTACACCTTC,CASSTSTNGDPGYTF
NA,few,TRBJ1-4,TRBV27,TGTGCCAGCAGTTTGATGTTGCAGCTTAATGAAAAACTGTTTTTT,CASSLMLQLNEKLFF
NA,NA,TRBJ2-7,TRBV6-1,TGTGCCAGCAGTGACAGCGGCGAGCAGTACTTC,CASSDSGEQYF
TRBD2,NA,TRBJ2-1,TRBV4-1,TGCGCCAGCAGCCAAACTGCACCGTTACTAGCGGGAGGCTCTTACAATGAGCAGTTCTTC,CASSQTAPLLAGGSYNEQFF